This T cell receptor (beta chain) was sequenced in a study of T cell responses to AZD1222 COVID-19 vaccine. General study results and limits: Sampling that yielded the repertoires occurred only after the peak T cell response.

The germline V and J ends were trimmed by 2 bases and 0 bases, with 13 bases remaining between them. The CDR3 sequence is 16 residues long. Per the germline V gene, CDR1 is SNHLY and CDR2 is FYNNEI. The sample holds one count of this clone. What it binds is not known. Clones were read by immunoSEQ multiplex PCR, and TCRdb kept only the in-frame ones, dropping some. The sample lists approximately 74,000 clones; approximately 87% were seen once. The sequence was collected from an adult who received the AZD1222 COVID-19 vaccine. The rearrangement uses TRBV2 and TRBJ1-1, with D possibly TRBD1 on 5 matching bases. The sequencing here drew on peripheral blood, taken 28 days after the second AZD1222 dose. Here the CDR3 reads CASSEQGLLLNTEAFF. In nucleotides, the CDR3 is TGTGCCAGCAGTGAACAGGGTCTCCTTTTGAACACTGAAGCTTTCTTT.